This entry lists 13 T cell receptor beta chains sequenced from one sample in a study of T cell changes during pregnancy in multiple sclerosis (dated by TCRdb to about 2019). The library was made by the immunoSEQ multiplex PCR assay. TCRdb provides this immuneACCESS table in a form limited to in-frame rearrangements. Some clones are lacking; in checked studies, under half of them reflect an unresolved V gene, and why the rest are absent is not known. Recorded for this sample are some 26,000 clones; roughly 89% of them occurred a single time. About 0.5% of the sample is in the top ten clones. Sequenced material: CD4+ T cells from peripheral blood mononuclear cells, taken in the first trimester of pregnancy. These receptors were taken from a female donor in good health, enrolled as a control in a pregnancy study.

This clone occurred a few times. J is TRBJ1-5 and V is TRBV6-6; D may be TRBD1 (6 bases). CDR1 is MNHNY, CDR2 SVGAGI, per germline (reference sequence). The CDR3 is 13 amino acids. The V and J ends lost 7 bases and 5 bases respectively, with 12 bases between them. In nucleotides, the CDR3 is TGTGCCAGCACGGACAGAAGCTATCAGCCCCAGCATTTT. Translating gives CASTDRSYQPQHF.

CDR3: CASSVAPTGNYEQYF. DNA of the CDR3: TGTGCCAGCAGCGTAGCCCCTACAGGGAACTACGAGCAGTACTTC. The chain uses TRBV9 and TRBJ2-7, with a tentative D call TRBD1 (6 bases). The germline V and J ends were trimmed by 0 bases and 3 bases, with 13 bases remaining between them. The CDR3 extends over 15 amino acids. Germline loops: CDR1 SGDLS, CDR2 YYNGEE.

The chain employs TRBV19 and TRBJ1-1; 7 nucleotides match TRBD1. There are 14 residues in the CDR3. The J segment lost 4 bases and the V segment lost 3 bases, leaving 5 bases of the junction unmatched. Germline lookup yields CDR1 LNHDA and CDR2 SQIVND (reference sequence). The CDR3 region is CASSIRQGGTEAFF. Here the CDR3 DNA reads TGTGCCAGTAGTATTCGACAGGGAGGCACTGAAGCTTTCTTT.

The J gene is TRBJ2-1, the V gene TRBV7-3, with 8 bases lining up with TRBD1. V dropped 5 bases and J dropped 5; count of bases not matched to a gene: 8. Germline loops: CDR1 SGHTA, CDR2 FQGTGA. The CDR3 is made up of 15 amino acids. The CDR3 loop is CASSTIGTGDNEQFF. The CDR3, as DNA: TGTGCCAGCAGCACAATCGGGACAGGAGACAATGAGCAGTTCTTC.

This clone was counted a single time. The chain links TRBV21-1 to TRBJ2-6; TRBD1 is taken as the D call from the table, unchecked against the DNA. TRBV21-1 is termed a pseudogene. The CDR3 length is 18 residues. CDR3 nucleotides: TGTGCCAGCAGCAAAGCGGACACGTTAGCCTCTGGGGCCAACGTCCTGACTTTC. Amino acids: CASSKADTLASGANVLTF.

The gene calls are TRBV29-1 and TRBJ1-4, with 7 bases that match TRBD1. This CDR3 comprises 13 residues. Losses at the gene ends were 5 bases for V and 5 bases for J; bases not matched to a gene: 5. CDR1 SQVTM and CDR2 ANQGSEA come from the germline V gene. The CDR3 sequence: CSVPGTENEKLFF. CDR3 DNA sequence: TGCAGCGTTCCCGGGACAGAGAATGAAAAACTGTTTTTT. Filled out from reference TRBV29-1 and TRBJ1-4, the complete variable domain reads SAVISQKPSRDICQRGTSLTIQCQVDSQVTMMFWYRQQPGQSLTLIATANQGSEATYESGFVIDKFPISRPNLTFSTLTVSNMSPEDSSIYLCSVPGTENEKLFFGSGTQLSVL.

The V gene is TRBV5-8, the J gene TRBJ1-1; D call uncertain. Trimming took off 2 bases at V and 5 bases at J, with 10 bases between the two ends. The CDR3 runs 13 residues. In germline, CDR1 is SGHTS, CDR2 YDEGEE. This CDR3 is CASSFATGTEAFF. The CDR3 region has the DNA TGTGCCAGCAGCTTCGCTACGGGAACTGAAGCTTTCTTT.

The CDR3 region has the DNA TGTGCCAGCAGTTTATACAGGGCGGATGAAAAACTGTTTTTT. Encoded protein: CASSLYRADEKLFF. The V gene is TRBV28, the J gene TRBJ1-4; the D gene is possibly TRBD1 (6 bases). The length of the CDR3 is 14 residues. V lost 1 base and J 6 bases, leaving 9 bases between the germline ends. Germline V gives CDR1 MDHEN, CDR2 SYDVKM.

The chain couples TRBV7-9 to TRBJ1-1, with TRBD1 matching over 7 bases. The CDR3 runs 17 residues. Unmatched junction bases numbered 12, after V lost 4 bases and J lost 1 base. Germline CDR1 reads SEHNR; CDR2 reads FQNEAQ (reference sequence). This CDR3 is CASSSFILGQKNTEAFF. As DNA, the CDR3 is TGTGCCAGCAGCTCGTTTATCCTGGGACAGAAGAACACTGAAGCTTTCTTT.

V usage is TRBV10-1 and J usage is TRBJ2-3, with D perhaps TRBD2 (6 bases). V was pared by 3 bases and J by 1 base, with 8 bases between. This CDR3 is 14 amino acids long. CDR1 is WNHNN and CDR2 is SYGVQD in the germline V gene (reference sequence). CDR3 loop: CASSEASGTDTQYF. The CDR3 DNA sequence: TGCGCCAGCAGTGAAGCTAGCGGCACAGATACGCAGTATTTT.

V is TRBV18 and J is TRBJ2-7, with 11 bases that match TRBD2. Germline CDR1 and CDR2: KGHSH and LQKENI. V gave up 3 bases and J gave up 2 bases; unmatched junction bases: 3. This CDR3 has 15 residues. The CDR3 sequence: CASSPGTSGPYEQYF. CDR3 coding DNA: TGTGCCAGCTCACCGGGGACTAGCGGACCCTACGAGCAGTACTTC.

This clone was found once. The J gene is TRBJ1-1, the V gene TRBV5-1; D is perhaps TRBD1 (6 bases). Germline V gene lookup returns CDR1 SGHRS and CDR2 YFSETQ. V was pared by 0 bases and J by 2 bases, with 17 bases between. The CDR3 covers 17 residues. The CDR3 coding sequence is TGCGCCAGCAGCTTGGGGGGCTGGTCAGGGGAAAACACTGAAGCTTTCTTT. As protein: CASSLGGWSGENTEAFF.

V is TRBV5-8 and J is TRBJ2-1; TRBD2 matches at 8 bases. Per germline, CDR1 SGHTS and CDR2 YDEGEE. The CDR3 is 15 residues long. V shed 2 bases and J 0 bases; nucleotides not matched to a gene: 1. The CDR3 DNA is TGTGCCAGCAGCTTAGCGGGAGCCTCCTACAATGAGCAGTTCTTC. It specifies CASSLAGASYNEQFF.